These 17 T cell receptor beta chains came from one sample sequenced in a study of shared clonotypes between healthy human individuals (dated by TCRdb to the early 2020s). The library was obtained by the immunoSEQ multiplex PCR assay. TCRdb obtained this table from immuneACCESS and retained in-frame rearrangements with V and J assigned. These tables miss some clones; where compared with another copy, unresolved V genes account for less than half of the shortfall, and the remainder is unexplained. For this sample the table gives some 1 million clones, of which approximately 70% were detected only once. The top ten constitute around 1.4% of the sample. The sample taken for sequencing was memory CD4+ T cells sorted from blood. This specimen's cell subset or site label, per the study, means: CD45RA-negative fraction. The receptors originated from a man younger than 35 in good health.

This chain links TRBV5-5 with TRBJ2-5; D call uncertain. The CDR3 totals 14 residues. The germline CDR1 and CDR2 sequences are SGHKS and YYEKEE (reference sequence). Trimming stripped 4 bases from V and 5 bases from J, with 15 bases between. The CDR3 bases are TGTGCCAGCAGCCCGAGCCGTGGCCGGGAGACCCAGTACTTC. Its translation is CASSPSRGRETQYF.

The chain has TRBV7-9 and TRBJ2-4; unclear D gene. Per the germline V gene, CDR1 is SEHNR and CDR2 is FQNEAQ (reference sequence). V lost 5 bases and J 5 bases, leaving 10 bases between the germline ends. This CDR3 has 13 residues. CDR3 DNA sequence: TGTGCCAGCAGCCAACTTGCCCAAAACATTCAGTACTTC. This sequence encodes CASSQLAQNIQYF.

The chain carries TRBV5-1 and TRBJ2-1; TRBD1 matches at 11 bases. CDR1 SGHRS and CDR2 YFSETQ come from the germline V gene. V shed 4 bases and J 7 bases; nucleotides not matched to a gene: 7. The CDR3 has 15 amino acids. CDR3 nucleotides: TGCGCCAGCAGCACAACCGGGACAGGGGGGAATGAGCAGTTCTTC. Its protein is CASSTTGTGGNEQFF.

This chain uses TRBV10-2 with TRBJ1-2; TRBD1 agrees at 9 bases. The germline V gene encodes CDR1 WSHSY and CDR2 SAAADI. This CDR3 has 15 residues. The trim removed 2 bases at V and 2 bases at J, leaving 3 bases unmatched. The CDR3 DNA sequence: TGCGCCAGCAGTGAGGTTGGGACAGGGAACTATGGCTACACCTTC. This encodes CASSEVGTGNYGYTF.

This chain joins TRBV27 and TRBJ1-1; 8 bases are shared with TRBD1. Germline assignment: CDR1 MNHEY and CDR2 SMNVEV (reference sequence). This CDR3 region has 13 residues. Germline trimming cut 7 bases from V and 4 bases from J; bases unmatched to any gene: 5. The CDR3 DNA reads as TGTGCCAGCACCCGACAGGGGTCCACTGAAGCTTTCTTT. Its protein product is CASTRQGSTEAFF.

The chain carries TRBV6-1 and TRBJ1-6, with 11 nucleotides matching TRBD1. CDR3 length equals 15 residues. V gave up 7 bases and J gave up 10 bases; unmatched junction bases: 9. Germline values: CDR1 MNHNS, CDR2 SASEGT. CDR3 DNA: TGTGCCAGCACGAATCCGGGACAGGGGGGGTCACCCCTCCACTTT. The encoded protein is CASTNPGQGGSPLHF.

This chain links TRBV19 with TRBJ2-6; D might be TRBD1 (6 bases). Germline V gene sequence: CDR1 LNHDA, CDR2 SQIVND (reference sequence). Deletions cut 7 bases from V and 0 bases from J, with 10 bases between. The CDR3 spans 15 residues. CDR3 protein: CASTEDSSGANVLTF. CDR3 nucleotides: TGTGCCAGTACCGAGGACAGCTCTGGGGCCAACGTCCTGACTTTC.

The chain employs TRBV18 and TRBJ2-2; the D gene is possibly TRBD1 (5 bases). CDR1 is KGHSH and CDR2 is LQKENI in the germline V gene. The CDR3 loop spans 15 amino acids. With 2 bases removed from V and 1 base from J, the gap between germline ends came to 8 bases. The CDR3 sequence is CASSPVGQNTGELFF. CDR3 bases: TGTGCCAGCTCACCAGTAGGACAGAACACCGGGGAGCTGTTTTTT.

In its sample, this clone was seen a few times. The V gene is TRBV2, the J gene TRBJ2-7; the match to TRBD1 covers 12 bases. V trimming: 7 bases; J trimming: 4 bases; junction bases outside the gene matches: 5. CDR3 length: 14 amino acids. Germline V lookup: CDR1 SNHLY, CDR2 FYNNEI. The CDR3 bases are TGTGCCAGCATTCCGGGACAGGGGGCGTACGAGCAGTACTTC. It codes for CASIPGQGAYEQYF.

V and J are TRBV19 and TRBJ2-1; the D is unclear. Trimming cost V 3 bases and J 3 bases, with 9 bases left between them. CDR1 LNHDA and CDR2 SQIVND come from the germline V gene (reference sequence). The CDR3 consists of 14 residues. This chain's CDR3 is CASSMGQYYNEQFF. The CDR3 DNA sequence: TGTGCCAGTAGTATGGGTCAGTACTACAATGAGCAGTTCTTC.

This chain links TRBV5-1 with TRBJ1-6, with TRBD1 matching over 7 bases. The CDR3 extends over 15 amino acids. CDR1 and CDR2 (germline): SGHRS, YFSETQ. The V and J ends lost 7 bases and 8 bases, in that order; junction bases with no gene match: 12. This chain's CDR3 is CASAPTGTSYSPLHF. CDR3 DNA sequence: TGCGCCAGCGCACCGACAGGGACTAGTTATTCACCCCTCCACTTT.

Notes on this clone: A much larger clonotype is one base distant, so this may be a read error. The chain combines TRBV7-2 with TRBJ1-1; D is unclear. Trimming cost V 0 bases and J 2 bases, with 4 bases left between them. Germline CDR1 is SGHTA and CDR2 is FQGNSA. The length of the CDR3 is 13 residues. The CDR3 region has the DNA TGTGCCAGCAGCTTAGCAGAAAACACTGAAGCTTTCTTT. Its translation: CASSLAENTEAFF.

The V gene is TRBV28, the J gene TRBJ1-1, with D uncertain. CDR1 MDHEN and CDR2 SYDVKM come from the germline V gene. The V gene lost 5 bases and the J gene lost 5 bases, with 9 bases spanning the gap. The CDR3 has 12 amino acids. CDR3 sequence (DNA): TGTGCCAGCAGTACCTTCGGGACTGAAGCTTTCTTT. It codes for CASSTFGTEAFF. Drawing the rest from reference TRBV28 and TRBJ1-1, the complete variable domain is DVKVTQSSRYLVKRTGEKVFLECVQDMDHENMFWYRQDPGLGLRLIYFSYDVKMKEKGDIPEGYSVSREKKERFSLILESASTNQTSMYLCASSTFGTEAFFGQGTRLTVV.

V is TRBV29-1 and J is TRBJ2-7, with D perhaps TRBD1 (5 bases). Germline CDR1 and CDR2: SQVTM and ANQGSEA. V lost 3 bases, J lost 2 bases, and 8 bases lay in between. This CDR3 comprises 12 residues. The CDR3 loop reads CSVEKGPYEQYF. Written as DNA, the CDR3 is TGCAGCGTTGAGAAGGGGCCCTACGAGCAGTACTTC.

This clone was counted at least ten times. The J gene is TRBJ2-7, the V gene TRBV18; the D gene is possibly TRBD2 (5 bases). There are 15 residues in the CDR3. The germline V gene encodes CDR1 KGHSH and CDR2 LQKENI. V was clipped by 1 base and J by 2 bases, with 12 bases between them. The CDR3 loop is CASSPRSGRPYEQYF. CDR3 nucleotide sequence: TGTGCCAGCTCACCACGCAGCGGTAGACCCTACGAGCAGTACTTC.

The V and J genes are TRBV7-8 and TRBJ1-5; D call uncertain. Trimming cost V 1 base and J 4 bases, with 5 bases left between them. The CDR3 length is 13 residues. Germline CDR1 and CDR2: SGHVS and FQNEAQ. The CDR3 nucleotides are TGTGCCAGCAGCTTAGTGGAGAATCAGCCCCAGCATTTT. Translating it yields CASSLVENQPQHF.

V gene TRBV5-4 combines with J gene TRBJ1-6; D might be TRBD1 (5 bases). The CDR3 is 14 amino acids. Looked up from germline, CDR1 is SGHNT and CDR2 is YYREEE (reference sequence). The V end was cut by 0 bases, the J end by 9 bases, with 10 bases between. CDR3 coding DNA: TGTGCCAGCAGCTTGGACAGGAGGAGTTCACCCCTCCACTTT. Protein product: CASSLDRRSSPLHF.